This T cell receptor beta chain was obtained from a study of post-analysis software for immune sequencing data. Study information: Secondary progressive, relapsing-remitting and progressive-relapsing multiple sclerosis were among the included disease courses. The study's findings and limits: The study found TRBV5-6, TRBV5-1 and TRBV20-1 among about five TRBV segments more frequent in patients than controls.

This clonotype occurred a few times. Its antigen is undetermined. Germline loops: CDR1 ENHRY, CDR2 SYGVKD. V lost 6 bases and J 5 bases, leaving 7 bases between the germline ends. The CDR3 is 11 residues long. Unique molecular identifiers featured in each of the TCR beta cDNA libraries. MiXCR, run by TCRdb on the PCR reads, gives a single entry per CDR3 protein. The table lists about 680,000 distinct CDR3 sequences, approximately 59% of them singletons. The chain couples TRBV10-3 to TRBJ2-5; D unresolved. This receptor was identified in a girl aged 2-10 years with multiple sclerosis. Sequenced material: blood. CDR3 sequence reads: CAIRARETQYF. Written as DNA, the CDR3 is TGTGCCATCAGGGCAAGGGAGACCCAGTACTTC.